The 7 T cell receptor beta chains given below trace back to one sample, sequenced in a study of beta chain features in type 1 diabetes. Points from the study as a whole: All four CD4+ subsets of Type 1 diabetes patients contained TCRB CDR3s that were moderately but significantly shorter.

Reverse transcribing all isolated RNA meant expressed TCRB transcripts were sequenced. Clones were sequenced by immunoSEQ multiplex PCR, and TCRdb holds only the in-frame ones, with some missing. The sample shows 100,000 to 150,000 clones, roughly 15% of them seen only once. For these receptors, no antigen is known. The sample was central memory CD4+ T cells from blood. Receptor source: a man younger than 40 with type 1 diabetes.

The chain recombines TRBV18 with TRBJ2-2; the D is unclear. Germline loops: CDR1 KGHSH, CDR2 LQKENI. Trimming took off 3 bases at V and 0 bases at J, with 8 bases between the two ends. The CDR3 spans 15 residues. This CDR3 reads CASSPDRANTGELFF. Here the CDR3 DNA reads TGTGCCAGCTCACCGGATAGGGCGAACACCGGGGAGCTGTTTTTT. Supplemented by reference TRBV18 and TRBJ2-2, the full variable domain reads NAGVMQNPRHLVRRRGQEARLRCSPMKGHSHVYWYRQLPEEGLKFMVYLQKENIIDESGMPKERFSAEFPKEGPSILRIQQVVRGDSAAYFCASSPDRANTGELFFGEGSRLTVL.

Notes on this clone: Other DNA sequences in this sample translate to the same CDR3. The gene calls are TRBV4-3 and TRBJ1-6, with TRBD1 matching 9 bases. CDR1 is LGHNA, CDR2 YSLEER, per germline. V lost 4 bases, J lost 5 bases, and 3 bases stayed unmatched. This CDR3 is 15 amino acids long. Written as DNA, the CDR3 is TGCGCCAGCAGCCTCGGGACAGGGAATAATTCACCCCTCCACTTT. It translates to CASSLGTGNNSPLHF.

The table lists this clone with a few counts. The chain carries TRBV29-1 and TRBJ2-1; D ambiguous. Trimming stripped 2 bases from V and 5 bases from J, with 7 bases between. This CDR3 spans 12 amino acids. Germline V CDR1 and CDR2: SQVTM, ANQGSEA. CDR3 in amino acids: CSVESDHNEQFF. The CDR3 bases are TGCAGCGTTGAAAGCGACCACAATGAGCAGTTCTTC.

This chain connects TRBV6-5 to TRBJ1-1; possible D gene TRBD1, 6 bases. The CDR3 consists of 15 residues. Germline CDR1 MNHEY, CDR2 SVGAGI. V lost 6 bases, J lost 5 bases, and 19 bases lay in between. CDR3 bases: TGTGCCAGCAGCCCAGACACAGGGAAGGAGACTGAAGCTTTCTTT. It is translated as CASSPDTGKETEAFF.

This clone was seen a handful of times. V usage is TRBV29-1 and J usage is TRBJ1-1; D remains ambiguous. This CDR3 contains 14 residues. V lost 3 bases, J lost 4 bases, and 15 bases lay in between. The germline gives CDR1 SQVTM, CDR2 ANQGSEA. In nucleotides, the CDR3 is TGCAGCGTTGATGGCGGTGGGGTGAGCACTGAAGCTTTCTTT. It is translated as CSVDGGGVSTEAFF.

The rearrangement uses TRBV30 and TRBJ1-3; the D is unclear. The CDR3 is made up of 14 amino acids. Germline CDR1 is GTSNPN and CDR2 is SVGIG (reference sequence). V dropped 0 bases and J dropped 2 bases, with 8 bases sitting between them. The CDR3 protein is CAWSVVGTGNTIYF. Here the CDR3 DNA reads TGTGCCTGGAGTGTAGTAGGAACTGGAAACACCATATATTTT.

This clone came up a few times. The chain uses TRBV14 and TRBJ1-6, with D perhaps matching TRBD1 (5 bases). The length of the CDR3 is 14 residues. V lost 5 bases and J lost 11, with 16 bases in between. In germline, CDR1 is SGHDN, CDR2 FVKESK. The DNA of the CDR3 is TGTGCCAGCAGCTGGAAAACTGGGACTGCACCCCTCCACTTT. It is translated as CASSWKTGTAPLHF.